The following is a T cell receptor (beta chain) sequence with its context. In its sample, this clonotype was seen many times. This receptor's antigen is unknown. Base qualities are not at hand, and no much larger clone is one base apart. CDR1 and CDR2 are drawn from the germline V gene: MGHRA, YSYEKL. The CDR3 holds 15 amino acids from the cysteine to the phenylalanine. This entry keeps only the CDR3 DNA: 45 bases, framed from base 1. Relative to germline, V is 0 bases shorter and J is 4 bases shorter, with 11 bases between their ends. This sample was taken from a study of T-cell reconstitution after alpha-beta-depleted transplantation in children (dated by TCRdb to between 2015 and 2016). General notes on the study: The study quantitatively tracked T-cell immune reconstitution after TCRalphabeta/CD19-depleted allogeneic hematopoietic cell transplantation in children using TCR repertoire profiling. On the study overall, not on this receptor specifically: In some patients, the high TCRbeta diversity seen at day 60 was put down to recipient T cells and intrathymic progenitors that had survived conditioning. Apparently early alphabetaT-cell count recovery about two months after transplant reportedly relied on only several hundred rapidly expanded clones derived from non-depleted graft cells. Over the following months the frequencies of hyperexpanded clones went down, and after one year T-cell counts and TCRbeta diversity were mostly credited to newly produced T cells.

In light of the paper, this sample's treatment or condition label describes: allogeneic hematopoietic cell transplantation with graft depleted of TCRalphabeta T cells and CD19 B cells. The children who served as transplant recipients had been given grafts of TCRalphabeta/CD19-depleted allogeneic hematopoietic cells. Library generation was performed with PCR. Sequenced on an Illumina HiSeq 2500. To normalize quantification of the TCRbeta repertoire, the TCR libraries were built with molecular barcoding that relied on unique molecular identifiers. Using fastp trimming at Q25 and MiXCR clonotype assembly, TCRdb reanalyzed the public sequencing data and kept in-frame beta chains. Rows are unified per CDR3 protein, each entry keeping the most common DNA and genes. The sample records some 830,000 distinct CDR3 sequences, about 16% of which are singletons. The ten largest clones capture roughly 4.8% of the sample.

This TCR derives from a male patient younger than 18 who had a stem cell transplant for acute lymphoblastic leukemia, so the T cells may come from the graft donor. Recombination linked TRBV4-1 to TRBJ2-3, with the D gene too uncertain to name. The sequencing used PBMCs, mostly from graft donor cells, collected 360 days after TCRalphabeta/CD19-depleted stem cell transplant. CDR3 protein: CASSQDSSWADTQYF. The sequence in DNA is TGCGCCAGCAGCCAAGATAGCTCTTGGGCAGATACGCAGTATTTT.